This TCR beta chain was obtained from a study of blood T cell repertoires in COVID-19. In the authors' methods: Reference gene primer amplification yielded estimated nucleated cell counts. The protocol was immunoSEQ multiplex PCR, while the TCRdb copy is restricted to in-frame clones and leaves out a portion. V, J and clone size were drawn from that table, and D and trimming were deduced from the DNA. The table records around 150,000 clones, approximately 87% of them present only once. This CDR3 spans 13 amino acids. CDR1 and CDR2 (germline): SNHLY, FYNNEI. Between the trimmed V and J ends, which lost 6 bases and 2 bases, there was a span of 11 bases.

The chain combines TRBV2 with TRBJ2-7; tentative D call: TRBD2 (5 bases). This TCR derives from a woman in her 70s with COVID-19, enrolled during active disease. Sample: peripheral blood. The CDR3 loop reads CASRAGSAYEQYF. CDR3 sequence (DNA): TGTGCCAGCAGGGCGGGTTCGGCCTACGAGCAGTACTTC.